This passage covers 14 T cell receptor beta chains from one sample sequenced in a study of blood T cell repertoires in COVID-19. Assay: immunoSEQ multiplex PCR; the TCRdb copy retains only in-frame clones and omits some. This sample yields some 320,000 clones, of which 89% are seen a single time; roughly 11% belongs to the top ten. The material sequenced was peripheral blood. The receptors come from a woman aged 25 to 45 with COVID-19, enrolled during active disease.

The rearrangement uses TRBV3-1 (or the pseudogene TRBV3-2) and TRBJ1-4; 12 bases are a match to TRBD1. The CDR3 sequence is 17 residues long. Looked up from germline, CDR1 is LGHDT and CDR2 is YNNKEL (reference sequence). V gave up 4 bases and J gave up 0 bases; unmatched junction bases: 3. CDR3 DNA sequence: TGTGCCAGCAGCCTGGGACAGGGGGCATCAACTAATGAAAAACTGTTTTTT. Its translation: CASSLGQGASTNEKLFF.

This clone has only one observation. CDR3 amino acids: CSVAGTLNTEAFF. DNA of the CDR3: TGCAGCGTAGCCGGGACACTGAACACTGAAGCTTTCTTT. V usage is TRBV29-1 and J usage is TRBJ1-1; weak D call: TRBD1 (6 bases). Germline-derived CDR1 and CDR2 are SQVTM and ANQGSEA. The CDR3 totals 13 residues. With 6 bases removed from V and 0 bases from J, the gap between germline ends came to 11 bases.

This clone was found once. The genes are TRBV5-1 and TRBJ2-3; D gene uncertain. Per germline, CDR1 SGHRS and CDR2 YFSETQ. V was shortened by 2 bases and J by 0 bases, with 10 bases between the two germline ends. CDR3 length: 15 residues. The CDR3 is CASSFYGASTDTQYF. DNA of the CDR3: TGCGCCAGCAGCTTTTACGGAGCTAGCACAGATACGCAGTATTTT.

The chain couples TRBV7-2 to TRBJ2-1, with 9 bases matching TRBD2. Germline V gene data show CDR1 as SGHTA and CDR2 as FQGNSA. The CDR3 sequence is 18 residues long. Trimming removed 7 bases from V and 0 bases from J; junction bases left unmatched: 13. The CDR3 region has the DNA TGTGCCAGCATCCCAGGGGTAGCGGGGGCAAGCTCCTACAATGAGCAGTTCTTC. Its translation is CASIPGVAGASSYNEQFF. The whole variable domain, remainder taken from reference TRBV7-2 and TRBJ2-1, is GAGVSQSPSNKVTEKGKDVELRCDPISGHTALYWYRQSLGQGLEFLIYFQGNSAPDKSGLPSDRFSAERTGGSVSTLTIQRTQQEDSAVYLCASIPGVAGASSYNEQFFGPGTRLTVL.

CDR3 bases: TGCGCCAGCAGCCAAGATGTAAAAGGAGACTATGGCTACACCTTC. Amino acids: CASSQDVKGDYGYTF. The J gene is TRBJ1-2, the V gene TRBV4-1; D ambiguous. The CDR3 is 15 residues long. V was shortened by 0 bases and J by 3 bases, with 11 bases between the two germline ends. Germline V gives CDR1 MGHRA, CDR2 YSYEKL.

The rearrangement joins TRBV2 to TRBJ2-1; 8 positions agree with TRBD2. V lost 4 bases and J lost 6; bases outside the gene matches: 5. Germline V gives CDR1 SNHLY, CDR2 FYNNEI. The CDR3 covers 14 residues. Written as DNA, the CDR3 is TGTGCCAGCAGTGTCAGCGGGGGCTCCAATGAGCAGTTCTTC. Translating it yields CASSVSGGSNEQFF. Full variable domain (rest looked up from reference TRBV2 and TRBJ2-1): EPEVTQTPSHQVTQMGQEVILRCVPISNHLYFYWYRQILGQKVEFLVSFYNNEISEKSEIFDDQFSVERPDGSNFTLKIRSTKLEDSAMYFCASSVSGGSNEQFFGPGTRLTVL.

The chain links TRBV2 to TRBJ1-2; TRBD1 matches 12 bases. The CDR3 is made up of 16 amino acids. Per the germline V gene, CDR1 is SNHLY and CDR2 is FYNNEI. V gave up 5 bases and J gave up 4 bases; unmatched junction bases: 8. CDR3 region: CASSFGTGGWGYGYTF. CDR3 DNA: TGTGCCAGCAGTTTCGGGACAGGGGGCTGGGGCTATGGCTACACCTTC.

This sequence joins TRBV4-2 and TRBJ2-7; 8 bases match TRBD2. The CDR3 sequence is 16 residues long. The J segment lost 2 bases and the V segment lost 1 base, leaving 7 bases of the junction unmatched. Germline V gene data show CDR1 as LGHNA and CDR2 as YNFKEQ. The CDR3 sequence is CASSQALRGDPYEQYF. CDR3 nucleotides: TGTGCCAGCAGCCAAGCGTTGCGGGGGGATCCCTACGAGCAGTACTTC.

V and J are TRBV29-1 and TRBJ2-7, with TRBD2 as a possible D gene (5 bases). The V end was cut by 6 bases, the J end by 3 bases, with 18 bases between. CDR1 and CDR2 from the germline V gene are SQVTM and ANQGSEA. CDR3 length: 14 residues. The CDR3 loop reads CSVDKGVAGYEQYF. For the CDR3, the DNA is TGCAGCGTAGACAAGGGTGTGGCGGGCTACGAGCAGTACTTC.

The chain has TRBV27 and TRBJ2-7; 11 nucleotides agree with TRBD2. J was trimmed by 0 bases and V by 3 bases; bases with no gene match: 7. The germline V gene has CDR1 MNHEY and CDR2 SMNVEV (reference sequence). The CDR3 contains 17 residues. CDR3 DNA sequence: TGTGCCAGCAGTTTGGCTAGCGGGGGGCTGAGCTCCTACGAGCAGTACTTC. Its protein is CASSLASGGLSSYEQYF.

The rearrangement links TRBV7-2 to TRBJ2-7; 10 bases align to TRBD1. Germline values: CDR1 SGHTA, CDR2 FQGNSA. CDR3 length: 15 amino acids. The junction had 2 bases not matched to a gene; V was cut back by 1 base and J by 2 bases. The CDR3 here is CASSLGGTGAYEQYF. The CDR3 DNA reads TGTGCCAGCAGCTTAGGCGGGACAGGGGCCTACGAGCAGTACTTC.

This clone is medium-sized in the sample. DNA of the CDR3: TGTGCCAGCAGTGAATCGGGAGCGGAGGGCTACAATGAGCAGTTCTTC. This codes for CASSESGAEGYNEQFF. V and J are TRBV6-1 and TRBJ2-1; D might be TRBD2 (6 bases). This CDR3 is 16 amino acids long. Germline CDR1 MNHNS, CDR2 SASEGT. V gave up 2 bases and J gave up 3 bases, with 14 bases separating them.

The chain employs TRBV18 and TRBJ1-3; D ambiguous. V lost 6 bases and J 4 bases, leaving 7 bases between the germline ends. The CDR3 extends over 12 amino acids. The germline V gene encodes CDR1 KGHSH and CDR2 LQKENI. CDR3 loop: CASSVQGNTIYF. The DNA of the CDR3 is TGTGCCAGCTCGGTTCAGGGAAACACCATATATTTT.

The chain recombines TRBV15 with TRBJ2-1, with TRBD2 matching over 7 bases. CDR1 and CDR2 from the germline V gene are LNHNV and YYDKDF (reference sequence). This CDR3 spans 14 amino acids. Trimming took 3 bases from V and 10 from J; bases not matched to a gene: 9. This CDR3 is CATSRRTRTGEQFF. The CDR3 nucleotides read TGTGCCACCAGCAGGAGGACTAGGACTGGCGAGCAGTTCTTC.